This TCR beta chain originates from a study of cytomegalovirus exposure and HLA in healthy donors. About the research overall: Earlier, 117 million unique TCR beta sequences were recovered from around 200 million T cells by an analysis. Study-wide points: Confirmation was obtained in vitro that a few CMV-associated chains are specific for CMV antigens. Some highly shared sequence variants likely arose as a pipeline artifact.

The PCR employed 60 Vbeta primers together with 13 Jbeta primers. Produced via immunoSEQ multiplex PCR; TCRdb's table is partial and in-frame only. The sample gives some 66,000 clones, about 71% of which show up once; around 7.6% is in the top ten. The V gene end was trimmed by 3 bases and the J gene end by 2 bases; junction bases not matched to a gene: 10. CDR3 length: 16 residues. Germline CDR1 is SQVTM and CDR2 is ANQGSEA. This clone appeared once. The antigen remains undetermined. The source is a man aged 60 to 75 in good health and CMV-seropositive. J is TRBJ2-7 and V is TRBV29-1; 10 bases are a match to TRBD2. The sequencing sample was made of PBMCs. CDR3 DNA: TGCAGCGTTGAGGGGGCTAGCGGGAGCATTCCCTACGAGCAGTACTTC. It codes for CSVEGASGSIPYEQYF.